One sample yielded the 29 T cell receptor beta chains listed below, sequenced in a study of T cell responses to AZD1222 COVID-19 vaccine. Data came from immunoSEQ multiplex PCR; TCRdb stores just in-frame clones and leaves some out. The sample lists some 94,000 clones, around 94% occurring once. Source: peripheral blood, taken on day 0 of AZD1222 vaccination. The receptors were sampled from an adult in good health.

As DNA, the CDR3 is TGTGCCAGCAGCGAGGGGGCAGAATATAGCAATCAGCCCCAGCATTTT. Its protein product is CASSEGAEYSNQPQHF. The genes are TRBV9 and TRBJ1-5, with TRBD1 identical over 7 bases. The CDR3 length is 16 residues. The junction had 6 bases not matched to a gene; V was cut back by 3 bases and J by 0 bases. The germline V gene has CDR1 SGDLS and CDR2 YYNGEE.

The gene calls are TRBV24-1 and TRBJ2-1; a weak D match, TRBD1 (6 bases). The CDR3 has 13 residues. Germline lookup yields CDR1 KGHDR and CDR2 SFDVKD. Trimming cost V 5 bases and J 6 bases, with 10 bases left between them. The CDR3 protein is CATSALDSNEQFF. The CDR3 bases are TGTGCCACCAGTGCCTTGGACAGCAATGAGCAGTTCTTC.

The gene calls are TRBV27 and TRBJ1-2, with TRBD1 identical over 8 bases. This CDR3 contains 14 residues. The ends lost 8 bases at V and 4 bases at J; junction bases unmatched: 9. Germline V CDR1 and CDR2: MNHEY, SMNVEV (reference sequence). CDR3 DNA: TGTGCCAGCGGCTCAGGGGGCGCCGGCTATGGCTACACCTTC. This gives the protein CASGSGGAGYGYTF.

V gene TRBV7-3 combines with J gene TRBJ1-1, with D uncertain. CDR3 size: 13 residues. V was clipped by 1 base and J by 2 bases, with 5 bases between them. CDR1 and CDR2 (germline): SGHTA, FQGTGA. The CDR3 reads CASSLIQNTEAFF. In DNA form, the CDR3 reads TGTGCCAGCAGCTTAATACAAAACACTGAAGCTTTCTTT.

The chain has TRBV12-3 or TRBV12-4 and TRBJ1-1; D remains ambiguous. Deletions cut 9 bases from V and 1 base from J, with 12 bases between. The CDR3 spans 13 residues. Here the CDR3 DNA reads TGTGCCAGTTTTTGGTGGGGGAACACTGAAGCTTTCTTT. Protein: CASFWWGNTEAFF.

J is TRBJ2-3 and V is TRBV7-9; D is unresolved. The CDR3 covers 11 residues. Germline CDR1 reads SEHNR; CDR2 reads FQNEAQ (reference sequence). V was cut by 5 bases and J by 8 bases, with 8 bases left in between. The CDR3 loop is CASSIEGTQYF. The CDR3 coding sequence is TGTGCCAGCAGCATAGAAGGTACGCAGTATTTT.

The chain couples TRBV20-1 to TRBJ2-4; 10 bases line up with TRBD1. This CDR3 spans 17 amino acids. The V segment lost 3 bases and the J segment 0 bases; nucleotides outside the gene matches: 8. Germline CDR1 reads DFQATT; CDR2 reads SNEGSKA (reference sequence). The CDR3 DNA follows: TGCAGTGCTAGTTTGACAGGGGGCTTCCTAGCCAAAAACATTCAGTACTTC. It encodes CSASLTGGFLAKNIQYF.

The chain joins TRBV7-9 to TRBJ1-4; D is possibly TRBD1 (5 bases). The germline V and J ends were trimmed by 5 bases and 4 bases, with 14 bases remaining between them. Per germline, CDR1 SEHNR and CDR2 FQNEAQ (reference sequence). The CDR3 runs 15 residues. Here the CDR3 DNA reads TGTGCCAGCAGCCGCGCTGGGGCCGGTAATGAAAAACTGTTTTTT. Translation: CASSRAGAGNEKLFF.

V is TRBV28 and J is TRBJ1-5, with D uncertain. Germline V gives CDR1 MDHEN, CDR2 SYDVKM. The CDR3 loop spans 14 amino acids. With 1 base removed from V and 11 bases from J, the gap between germline ends came to 15 bases. CDR3 in DNA: TGTGCCAGCAGTTTATTGTTCAGCCCTTTAACCCAGCATTTT. It is translated as CASSLLFSPLTQHF.

This chain connects TRBV9 to TRBJ1-3; D gene ambiguous. V dropped 1 base and J dropped 0 bases, with 8 bases sitting between them. The CDR3 is 15 residues long. Germline V gene data show CDR1 as SGDLS and CDR2 as YYNGEE. The CDR3 bases are TGTGCCAGCAGCGTACAGGCTACCTCTGGAAACACCATATATTTT. Encoded protein: CASSVQATSGNTIYF.

The genes are TRBV30 and TRBJ1-2; 8 bases fit TRBD1. The J segment lost 8 bases and the V segment lost 2 bases, leaving 13 bases of the junction unmatched. This CDR3 has 15 amino acids. Germline loops: CDR1 GTSNPN, CDR2 SVGIG (reference sequence). This CDR3 is CAWSNRDRKKGGYTF. The CDR3 bases are TGTGCCTGGAGTAACCGGGACAGGAAAAAGGGGGGCTACACCTTC. Full variable domain (rest looked up from reference TRBV30 and TRBJ1-2): SQTIHQWPATLVQPVGSPLSLECTVEGTSNPNLYWYRQAAGRGLQLLFYSVGIGQISSEVPQNLSASRPQDRQFILSSKKLLLSDSGFYLCAWSNRDRKKGGYTFGSGTRLTVV.

The V and J genes are TRBV12-3 or TRBV12-4 and TRBJ1-2; no clear D. The CDR3 is 13 residues long. The V and J ends lost 0 bases and 4 bases respectively, with 6 bases between them. CDR3 sequence reads: CASSLAAVYGYTF. The CDR3 DNA is TGTGCCAGCAGTTTAGCCGCAGTCTATGGCTACACCTTC.

The chain employs TRBV28 and TRBJ2-2; TRBD2 agrees at 7 bases. Germline V gene sequence: CDR1 MDHEN, CDR2 SYDVKM. The V segment lost 6 bases and the J segment 5 bases; nucleotides outside the gene matches: 12. The CDR3 consists of 16 residues. The CDR3 DNA reads TGTGCCAGCAGAGCAACCGGGGGGATTGGGACCGGGGAGCTGTTTTTT. Translated: CASRATGGIGTGELFF.

The J gene is TRBJ1-5, the V gene TRBV6-6, with D tentatively TRBD1 (6 bases). Trimming shortened V by 1 base and J by 3 bases, and 10 bases separated the two germline ends. This CDR3 region has 15 residues. In germline, CDR1 is MNHNY, CDR2 SVGAGI (reference sequence). In DNA form, the CDR3 reads TGTGCCAGCAGTTACTTACAGGGCCCCAATCAGCCCCAGCATTTT. Amino acids: CASSYLQGPNQPQHF.

The chain joins TRBV10-3 to TRBJ1-1, with D tentatively TRBD1 (5 bases). Germline CDR1 is ENHRY and CDR2 is SYGVKD. The CDR3 totals 12 residues. V gave up 3 bases and J gave up 6 bases, with 8 bases separating them. CDR3 sequence: CAISDRVPEAFF. CDR3 coding DNA: TGTGCCATCAGTGACAGGGTCCCTGAAGCTTTCTTT.

The chain recombines TRBV3-1 (or the pseudogene TRBV3-2) with TRBJ1-1; the D is unclear. With 0 bases removed from V and 5 bases from J, the gap between germline ends came to 10 bases. From germline, CDR1 is LGHDT and CDR2 YNNKEL (reference sequence). The CDR3 is 14 amino acids. This CDR3 reads CASSQDPRETEAFF. As DNA, the CDR3 is TGTGCCAGCAGCCAAGACCCGCGTGAGACTGAAGCTTTCTTT.

The CDR3 here is CASSMSHGNQPQHF. For the CDR3, the DNA is TGTGCCAGTAGTATGTCCCACGGTAATCAGCCCCAGCATTTT. The chain uses TRBV19 and TRBJ1-5, with D hard to call. The CDR3 runs 14 residues. Trimming removed 3 bases from V and 4 bases from J, with 10 bases in between. CDR1 LNHDA and CDR2 SQIVND come from the germline V gene (reference sequence).

J is TRBJ1-5 and V is TRBV6-5; 9 positions match TRBD1. The CDR3 has 14 residues. Germline CDR1 and CDR2: MNHEY and SVGAGI. The V gene end was trimmed by 7 bases and the J gene end by 3 bases; junction bases not matched to a gene: 4. CDR3 region: CASNRDRVNQPQHF. The CDR3 DNA sequence: TGTGCCAGCAACCGGGACAGGGTCAATCAGCCCCAGCATTTT.

The J gene is TRBJ1-2, the V gene TRBV14; TRBD1 might be the D (5 bases). The length of the CDR3 is 15 residues. CDR1 is SGHDN and CDR2 is FVKESK in the germline V gene. With 4 bases removed from V and 8 bases from J, the gap between germline ends came to 20 bases. The CDR3 DNA sequence: TGTGCCAGCAGCCCTATCGGGACCCAATTTATCGGCTACACCTTC. It specifies CASSPIGTQFIGYTF.

The chain couples TRBV5-8 to TRBJ1-5; D is uncertain. CDR3 size: 15 residues. CDR1 and CDR2 (germline): SGHTS, YDEGEE. The V end was cut by 4 bases, the J end by 2 bases, with 13 bases between. The DNA for the CDR3 is TGTGCCAGCAGCGTTGGGTCCCAGGGCAATCAGCCCCAGCATTTT. Residues: CASSVGSQGNQPQHF.

The chain links TRBV7-9 to TRBJ1-1, with no clear D. The CDR3 has 13 amino acids. Trimming took off 7 bases at V and 0 bases at J, with 9 bases between the two ends. In germline, CDR1 is SEHNR, CDR2 FQNEAQ (reference sequence). In DNA, the CDR3 is TGTGCCAGCAAAATACAGATGAACACTGAAGCTTTCTTT. Encoded protein: CASKIQMNTEAFF.

The chain is built from TRBV6-5 and TRBJ1-1; 7 positions match TRBD1. The germline CDR1 and CDR2 sequences are MNHEY and SVGAGI. The CDR3 consists of 13 residues. Trimming removed 5 bases from V and 5 bases from J; junction bases left unmatched: 5. The CDR3 nucleotides are TGTGCCAGCAGTACCGACAGGGTTACTGAAGCTTTCTTT. Amino acid sequence: CASSTDRVTEAFF.

This chain uses TRBV3-1 (or the pseudogene TRBV3-2) with TRBJ1-1, with TRBD1 matching over 8 bases. The germline V gene has CDR1 LGHDT and CDR2 YNNKEL (reference sequence). The V gene end was trimmed by 4 bases and the J gene end by 1 base; junction bases not matched to a gene: 8. CDR3 length: 16 amino acids. The CDR3: CASSPGQGRGNTEAFF. As DNA, the CDR3 is TGTGCCAGCAGCCCTGGACAGGGCAGAGGGAACACTGAAGCTTTCTTT.

Here the CDR3 reads CASSPDPSGIRSIQYF. For the CDR3, the DNA is TGTGCCAGCAGCCCCGATCCTAGCGGGATTAGGAGCATTCAGTACTTC. The chain recombines TRBV28 with TRBJ2-4; the match to TRBD2 covers 9 bases. Germline CDR1 is MDHEN and CDR2 is SYDVKM. This CDR3 is built from 16 residues. With V trimmed by 6 bases and J by 9 bases, 15 bases remained unmatched.

The chain couples TRBV7-6 to TRBJ1-6, with a weak D call TRBD1 (5 bases). CDR3 size: 18 residues. CDR1 and CDR2 from the germline V gene are SGHVS and FNYEAQ. V shed 2 bases and J shed 0 bases, with 14 bases lying between them. The CDR3 spells CASSLRDLRSSYNSPLHF. The CDR3 DNA reads as TGTGCCAGCAGCTTACGGGACCTAAGGAGCTCCTATAATTCACCCCTCCACTTT.

J is TRBJ1-1 and V is TRBV4-2; D is uncertain. The CDR3 is 14 residues long. CDR1 LGHNA and CDR2 YNFKEQ come from the germline V gene. The V and J ends lost 1 base and 6 bases respectively, with 12 bases between them. The CDR3: CASSQVSDWAEAFF. The CDR3 DNA is TGTGCCAGCAGCCAAGTGTCGGATTGGGCTGAAGCTTTCTTT.

This chain links TRBV11-2 with TRBJ1-2, with a tentative D call TRBD1 (5 bases). The CDR3 spans 16 residues. CDR1 and CDR2 from the germline V gene are SGHAT and FQNNGV. V was cut by 2 bases and J by 7 bases, with 20 bases left in between. The CDR3 is CASSLPHTGVLSGYTF. CDR3 DNA sequence: TGTGCCAGCAGCTTACCCCACACAGGAGTCCTTAGTGGCTACACCTTC.

This clone was counted only a few times. The V gene is TRBV10-3, the J gene TRBJ1-1; 9 positions match TRBD1. The J segment lost 1 base and the V segment lost 10 bases, leaving 4 bases of the junction unmatched. CDR3 length: 13 residues. Germline V gives CDR1 ENHRY, CDR2 SYGVKD. The CDR3 region is CATRTGENTEAFF. CDR3 sequence (DNA): TGTGCCACTCGGACAGGGGAGAACACTGAAGCTTTCTTT.

The V call is TRBV19, the J call TRBJ1-1; the D gene is possibly TRBD1 (5 bases). In germline, CDR1 is LNHDA, CDR2 SQIVND (reference sequence). This CDR3 is built from 13 residues. V shed 1 base and J shed 4 bases, with 7 bases lying between them. CDR3: CASSIGGSTEAFF. CDR3 bases: TGTGCCAGTAGTATAGGGGGCAGCACTGAAGCTTTCTTT.